The rows below give T cell receptor beta chains drawn from one sample of a study of T cell changes during pregnancy in multiple sclerosis. Assay used: immunoSEQ multiplex PCR; TCRdb lists only in-frame clones, some missing. Here the sample spans just under 65,000 clones, about 90% being singletons. Source: peripheral blood, taken in the second trimester of pregnancy. The receptors originated from a female donor in good health, enrolled as a control in a pregnancy study. Each CDR3 is given with its conserved first and last residue. Fields, in order: CDR3 protein, CDR3 DNA, V gene, J gene, clone size, D gene. D genes are given only for firm matches. Some rows have no size entry. The others give once, few or many, or a class for an expanded clone.

CDR3 protein: CASSLVLSSGRGWEQYF
CDR3 DNA: TGTGCCAGCAGCTTAGTACTGTCTAGCGGGAGGGGATGGGAGCAGTACTTC
V gene: TRBV7-2
J gene: TRBJ2-7
clone size: -
D gene: TRBD2

CDR3 protein: CASSYSGVNSYEQYF
CDR3 DNA: TGTGCCAGCAGTTACAGCGGGGTTAACTCCTACGAGCAGTACTTC
V gene: TRBV6-5
J gene: TRBJ2-7
clone size: -
D gene: TRBD2

CDR3 protein: CAISESGGGLAGARSTDTQYF
CDR3 DNA: TGTGCCATCAGTGAGTCGGGAGGGGGACTAGCGGGAGCGAGGAGCACAGATACGCAGTATTTT
V gene: TRBV10-3
J gene: TRBJ2-3
clone size: -
D gene: TRBD2

CDR3 protein: CASSLVSGSNEQFF
CDR3 DNA: TGTGCCAGCAGTTTAGTTAGCGGGAGTAATGAGCAGTTCTTC
V gene: TRBV27
J gene: TRBJ2-1
clone size: -
D gene: TRBD2

CDR3 protein: CASSLKGLGGDTQYF
CDR3 DNA: TGTGCCAGCAGCCTAAAGGGGCTCGGGGGAGATACGCAGTATTTT
V gene: TRBV7-6
J gene: TRBJ2-3
clone size: -
D gene: -

CDR3 protein: CASSRLSGSQETQYF
CDR3 DNA: TGTGCCAGCAGTCGGCTTAGCGGGTCTCAAGAGACCCAGTACTTC
V gene: TRBV6-1
J gene: TRBJ2-5
clone size: -
D gene: TRBD2

CDR3 protein: CASSYSGDKGGEKLFF
CDR3 DNA: TGTGCCAGCAGTTACTCGGGGGATAAAGGGGGTGAAAAACTGTTTTTT
V gene: TRBV6-7
J gene: TRBJ1-4
clone size: -
D gene: -

CDR3 protein: CASSHVGLAGHGELFF
CDR3 DNA: TGTGCCAGCAGCCATGTAGGACTAGCGGGACACGGGGAGCTGTTTTTT
V gene: TRBV13
J gene: TRBJ2-2
clone size: -
D gene: TRBD2

CDR3 protein: CASSLAPNEDTQYF
CDR3 DNA: TGTGCCAGCAGCTTAGCCCCTAATGAAGATACGCAGTATTTT
V gene: TRBV7-6
J gene: TRBJ2-3
clone size: -
D gene: -

CDR3 protein: CASSSSGMGEQFF
CDR3 DNA: TGTGCCAGCAGCTCTAGCGGGATGGGTGAGCAGTTCTTC
V gene: TRBV7-6
J gene: TRBJ2-1
clone size: -
D gene: TRBD2

CDR3 protein: CASSSSSHYGYTF
CDR3 DNA: TGTGCCAGCAGTAGTAGCAGCCACTATGGCTACACCTTC
V gene: TRBV2
J gene: TRBJ1-2
clone size: -
D gene: -

CDR3 protein: CASIGGVDTQYF
CDR3 DNA: TGTGCCAGCATAGGGGGGGTGGATACGCAGTATTTT
V gene: TRBV28
J gene: TRBJ2-3
clone size: -
D gene: -

CDR3 protein: CARTRRRGGDHNEQFF
CDR3 DNA: TGTGCCAGGACTAGACGGCGCGGGGGGGATCACAATGAGCAGTTCTTC
V gene: TRBV2
J gene: TRBJ2-1
clone size: -
D gene: TRBD2

CDR3 protein: CASSQQGHPNTEAFF
CDR3 DNA: TGCGCCAGCAGCCAACAGGGACACCCGAACACTGAAGCTTTCTTT
V gene: TRBV4-1
J gene: TRBJ1-1
clone size: -
D gene: -

CDR3 protein: CSFSGTRYEQFF
CDR3 DNA: TGCAGCTTTTCCGGGACTAGATATGAGCAGTTCTTC
V gene: TRBV29-1
J gene: TRBJ2-1
clone size: -
D gene: TRBD2

CDR3 protein: CASSSSTGSGLNTEAFF
CDR3 DNA: TGTGCCAGCAGTTCCAGTACTGGCTCGGGGTTGAACACTGAAGCTTTCTTT
V gene: TRBV27
J gene: TRBJ1-1
clone size: -
D gene: -

CDR3 protein: CASSSGTGSGDTQYF
CDR3 DNA: TGTGCCAGCAGCTCCGGGACAGGGTCAGGGGATACGCAGTATTTT
V gene: TRBV9
J gene: TRBJ2-3
clone size: -
D gene: TRBD1

CDR3 protein: CASSQEGPAGGSYEQYF
CDR3 DNA: TGTGCCAGCAGCCAAGAGGGCCCAGCGGGAGGTAGTTACGAGCAGTACTTC
V gene: TRBV4-2
J gene: TRBJ2-7
clone size: -
D gene: TRBD2

CDR3 protein: CASSSRTLSSYNEQFF
CDR3 DNA: TGTGCCAGCAGCTCCCGGACACTAAGCTCCTACAATGAGCAGTTCTTC
V gene: TRBV11-1
J gene: TRBJ2-1
clone size: -
D gene: -

CDR3 protein: CASSLGQGRDYEQYF
CDR3 DNA: TGCGCCAGCAGCTTGGGACAGGGTCGGGACTACGAGCAGTACTTC
V gene: TRBV5-1
J gene: TRBJ2-7
clone size: -
D gene: TRBD1

CDR3 protein: CASRSGGNNEKLFF
CDR3 DNA: TGTGCCAGCAGGTCCGGGGGAAATAATGAAAAACTGTTTTTT
V gene: TRBV28
J gene: TRBJ1-4
clone size: -
D gene: -

CDR3 protein: CSVWDFHTYEQYF
CDR3 DNA: TGCAGCGTTTGGGACTTTCACACCTACGAGCAGTACTTC
V gene: TRBV29-1
J gene: TRBJ2-7
clone size: once
D gene: -